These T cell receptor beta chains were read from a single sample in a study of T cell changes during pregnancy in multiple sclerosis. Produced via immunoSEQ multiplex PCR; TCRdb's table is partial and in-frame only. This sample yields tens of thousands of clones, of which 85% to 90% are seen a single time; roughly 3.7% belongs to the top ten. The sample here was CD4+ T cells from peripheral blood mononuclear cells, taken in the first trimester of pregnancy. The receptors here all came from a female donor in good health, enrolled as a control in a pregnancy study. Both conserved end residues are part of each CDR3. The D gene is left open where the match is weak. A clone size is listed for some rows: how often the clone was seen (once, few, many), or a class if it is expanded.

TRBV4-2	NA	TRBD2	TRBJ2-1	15	CASSHTSGEYNEQFF	TGTGCCAGCAGCCACACTAGCGGAGAGTACAATGAGCAGTTCTTC
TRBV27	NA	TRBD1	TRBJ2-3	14	CASRWDRMTDTQYF	TGTGCCAGCAGGTGGGACAGGATGACAGATACGCAGTATTTT
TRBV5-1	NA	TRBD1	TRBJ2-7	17	CASSAVTGNLGAYEQYF	TGCGCCAGCAGCGCCGTGACAGGGAACCTAGGAGCCTACGAGCAGTACTTC
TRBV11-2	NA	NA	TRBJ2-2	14	CASSFPGSPGELFF	TGTGCCAGCAGCTTCCCAGGGTCCCCCGGGGAGCTGTTTTTT
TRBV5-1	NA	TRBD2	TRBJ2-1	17	CASSFGGLADSYNEQFF	TGCGCCAGCAGCTTCGGAGGACTAGCGGATTCCTACAATGAGCAGTTCTTC
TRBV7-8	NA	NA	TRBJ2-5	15	CASSIWGRSEETQYF	TGTGCCAGCAGCATCTGGGGGAGGAGTGAAGAGACCCAGTACTTC
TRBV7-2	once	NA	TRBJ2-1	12	CASSLLRNEQFF	TGTGCCAGCAGCTTATTGAGAAATGAGCAGTTCTTC
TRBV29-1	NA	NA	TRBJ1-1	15	CSVFSLQFKNTEAFF	TGCAGCGTTTTTTCCCTCCAGTTTAAAAACACTGAAGCTTTCTTT
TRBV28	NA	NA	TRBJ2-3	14	CASREGGRGDTQYF	TGTGCCAGCAGGGAGGGGGGGCGCGGAGATACGCAGTATTTT
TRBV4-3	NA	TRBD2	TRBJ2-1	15	CASSQEREQYNEQFF	TGCGCCAGCAGCCAGGAGCGGGAGCAATACAATGAGCAGTTCTTC
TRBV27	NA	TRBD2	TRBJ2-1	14	CASCLAGGPYEQFF	TGTGCCAGCTGTCTAGCGGGAGGGCCGTATGAGCAGTTCTTC
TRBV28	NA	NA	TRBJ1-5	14	CASSLPQGVEPQHF	TGTGCCAGCAGTTTGCCCCAGGGTGTAGAGCCCCAGCATTTT
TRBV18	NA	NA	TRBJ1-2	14	CASSPLGSLYGYTF	TGTGCCAGCTCACCACTGGGCAGCCTCTATGGCTACACCTTC
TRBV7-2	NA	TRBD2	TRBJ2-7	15	CASSLVSGGTYEQYF	TGTGCCAGCAGCTTAGTCAGCGGGGGAACTTACGAGCAGTACTTC
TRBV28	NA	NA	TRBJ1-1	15	CASSSLQGMNTEAFF	TGTGCCAGCAGTTCCCTACAGGGCATGAACACTGAAGCTTTCTTT
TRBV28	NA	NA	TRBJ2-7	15	CASSAPPGAGHEQYF	TGTGCCAGCAGTGCCCCCCCAGGGGCAGGGCACGAGCAGTACTTC
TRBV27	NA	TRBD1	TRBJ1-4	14	CASSSDRVNEKLFF	TGTGCCAGCAGTTCGGACAGGGTTAATGAAAAACTGTTTTTT
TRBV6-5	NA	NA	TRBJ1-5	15	CASSYAKHSNQPQHF	TGTGCCAGCAGTTACGCCAAGCATAGCAATCAGCCCCAGCATTTT
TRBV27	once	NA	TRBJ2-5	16	CASSTRAGTIQETQYF	TGTGCCAGCAGTACAAGAGCCGGGACAATACAAGAGACCCAGTACTTC
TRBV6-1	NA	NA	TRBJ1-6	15	CASSEGAGYNSPLHF	TGTGCCAGCAGTGAAGGGGCAGGCTATAATTCACCCCTCCACTTT
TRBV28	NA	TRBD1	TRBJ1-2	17	CASSPAWDREKVYGYTF	TGTGCCAGCAGTCCGGCCTGGGACAGGGAAAAAGTCTATGGCTACACCTTC
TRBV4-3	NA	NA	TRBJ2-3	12	CASSPQGDTQYF	TGCGCCAGCAGCCCCCAGGGGGATACGCAGTATTTT
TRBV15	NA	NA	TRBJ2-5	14	CATSRDTDQETQYF	TGTGCCACCAGCAGAGATACAGACCAAGAGACCCAGTACTTC
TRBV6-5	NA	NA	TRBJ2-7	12	CASRSLAGEQYF	TGTGCCAGCAGGTCCCTAGCCGGCGAGCAGTACTTC
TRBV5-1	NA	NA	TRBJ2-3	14	CASSLGGLTDTQYF	TGCGCCAGCAGCTTGGGGGGGCTCACAGATACGCAGTATTTT
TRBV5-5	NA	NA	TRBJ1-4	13	CASSGAPNEKLFF	TGTGCCAGCAGCGGGGCCCCTAATGAAAAACTGTTTTTT
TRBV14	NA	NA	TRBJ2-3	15	CASSQQATSTDTQYF	TGTGCCAGCAGCCAGCAGGCTACTAGCACAGATACGCAGTATTTT
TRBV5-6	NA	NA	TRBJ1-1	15	CASSLQGPRNTEAFF	TGTGCCAGCAGCTTGCAGGGGCCTCGGAACACTGAAGCTTTCTTT
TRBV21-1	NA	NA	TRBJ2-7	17	CASPVPGQGLGNYEQYF	TGTGCCAGCCCTGTCCCGGGACAGGGTTTAGGGAACTACGAGCAGTACTTC